Listed below are T cell receptor beta chains from one sample, sequenced in a study of neoadjuvant anti-PD-1 for oral cavity cancer. Repertoires were generated with immunoSEQ multiplex PCR, while TCRdb's copy carries only in-frame clones and drops some. The sample holds about 17,000 clones; around 64% are singletons and the top ten take roughly 2.5%. Material: PBMCs, obtained before nivolumab (anti-PD-1) treatment. The receptors derive from a person between 35 and 79 years old with oral cavity squamous cell carcinoma. Each CDR3 is given with its conserved first and last residue. Each record gives: D gene, J gene, clone size, V gene, CDR3 DNA, CDR3 protein. A D gene is named only where the DNA matches it firmly. Only some rows state a clone size, as once, few, many or a class for expanded clones.

D gene: .
J gene: TRBJ2-7
clone size: .
V gene: TRBV7-6
CDR3 DNA: TGTGCCAGCAGGGACGCTACGGACGAGCAGTACTTC
CDR3 protein: CASRDATDEQYF

D gene: TRBD2
J gene: TRBJ2-5
clone size: .
V gene: TRBV27
CDR3 DNA: TGTGCCAGCATGGGGGTTATGGCGGGGGCCCAGTACTTC
CDR3 protein: CASMGVMAGAQYF

D gene: .
J gene: TRBJ1-5
clone size: .
V gene: TRBV11-2
CDR3 DNA: TGTGCCAGCAGCTCCGGACCCAATCAGCCCCAGCATTTT
CDR3 protein: CASSSGPNQPQHF

D gene: TRBD2
J gene: TRBJ2-5
clone size: .
V gene: TRBV14
CDR3 DNA: TGTGCCAGCAGCCAAGATTTGGCTAGCGGGAGTAGAGGAGAGACCCAGTACTTC
CDR3 protein: CASSQDLASGSRGETQYF

D gene: .
J gene: TRBJ1-3
clone size: once
V gene: TRBV5-6
CDR3 DNA: TGTGCCACCTTCGTACAGGGCTCTGGAAACACCATATATTTT
CDR3 protein: CATFVQGSGNTIYF

D gene: .
J gene: TRBJ1-3
clone size: .
V gene: TRBV27
CDR3 DNA: TGTGCCAGCAGTGCCTCCGGGCGCCTAGCTGGAAACACCATATATTTT
CDR3 protein: CASSASGRLAGNTIYF

D gene: .
J gene: TRBJ2-7
clone size: few
V gene: TRBV7-9
CDR3 DNA: TGTGCCAGCAGCCGAGTTGGGTGGTACGAGCAGTACTTC
CDR3 protein: CASSRVGWYEQYF

D gene: TRBD1
J gene: TRBJ2-3
clone size: .
V gene: TRBV10-3
CDR3 DNA: TGTGCCATCAGTGGGGACAGGGATACGCAGTATTTT
CDR3 protein: CAISGDRDTQYF

D gene: .
J gene: TRBJ2-1
clone size: few
V gene: TRBV7-9
CDR3 DNA: TGTGCCAGCAGCTTAGGTAGGACTGCCTCCTACAATGAGCAGTTCTTC
CDR3 protein: CASSLGRTASYNEQFF

D gene: .
J gene: TRBJ1-1
clone size: .
V gene: TRBV30
CDR3 DNA: TGTGCCTGGACCTGGGGGACTGAAGCTTTCTTT
CDR3 protein: CAWTWGTEAFF

D gene: TRBD2
J gene: TRBJ2-3
clone size: .
V gene: TRBV29-1
CDR3 DNA: TGCAGCTCCCAGTCGACTAGCGGGAAAGCAGATACGCAGTATTTT
CDR3 protein: CSSQSTSGKADTQYF

D gene: TRBD2
J gene: TRBJ2-1
clone size: .
V gene: TRBV11-3
CDR3 DNA: TGTGCCAGCAGCTTAGGGGGACTAGCGGAGCAGTTCTTC
CDR3 protein: CASSLGGLAEQFF

D gene: TRBD1
J gene: TRBJ2-7
clone size: .
V gene: TRBV2
CDR3 DNA: TGTGCCAGCAGTGAACAGCCAGGGGGCGGGTACGAGCAGTACTTC
CDR3 protein: CASSEQPGGGYEQYF

D gene: .
J gene: TRBJ2-5
clone size: .
V gene: TRBV6-5
CDR3 DNA: TGTGCCAGCAGTTCGCCAGCTTTAGAGACCCAGTACTTC
CDR3 protein: CASSSPALETQYF

D gene: .
J gene: TRBJ2-2
clone size: few
V gene: TRBV5-1
CDR3 DNA: TGCGCCAGCAGGGACGGATCCTCCGGGGAGCTGTTTTTT
CDR3 protein: CASRDGSSGELFF

D gene: .
J gene: TRBJ2-5
clone size: .
V gene: TRBV11-3
CDR3 DNA: TGTGCCAGCAGCTTGAACTTTGGGGAGACCCAGTACTTC
CDR3 protein: CASSLNFGETQYF

D gene: TRBD2
J gene: TRBJ2-7
clone size: .
V gene: TRBV5-4
CDR3 DNA: TGTGCCAGCAGCCTCGGGACTAGCGGGTCCTTCTCCTACGAGCAGTACTTC
CDR3 protein: CASSLGTSGSFSYEQYF

D gene: .
J gene: TRBJ2-1
clone size: few
V gene: TRBV7-2
CDR3 DNA: TGTGCCAGCAGCGCCGACCCAGCTGCCTCCTACAATGAGCAGTTCTTC
CDR3 protein: CASSADPAASYNEQFF

D gene: TRBD1
J gene: TRBJ2-7
clone size: few
V gene: TRBV2
CDR3 DNA: TGTGCCAGCAGGGACAGGGGTTTAGGTGGACCACTTTACGAGCAGTACTTC
CDR3 protein: CASRDRGLGGPLYEQYF

D gene: TRBD2
J gene: TRBJ2-5
clone size: .
V gene: TRBV30
CDR3 DNA: TGTGCCTGGAGCCTAACTAGCGCTCGACCGACCCAGTACTTC
CDR3 protein: CAWSLTSARPTQYF

D gene: .
J gene: TRBJ2-2
clone size: .
V gene: TRBV6-1
CDR3 DNA: TGTGCCAGCAAAGTCGGGGAGCTGTTTTTT
CDR3 protein: CASKVGELFF

D gene: .
J gene: TRBJ1-2
clone size: .
V gene: TRBV11-2
CDR3 DNA: TGTGCCAGCAGCTTAGGCTTGACAGCTAACTATGGCTACACCTTC
CDR3 protein: CASSLGLTANYGYTF

D gene: .
J gene: TRBJ2-2
clone size: .
V gene: TRBV9
CDR3 DNA: TGTGCCAGCAGCGTAGAAGGGATAGGGGAGCTGTTTTTT
CDR3 protein: CASSVEGIGELFF

D gene: .
J gene: TRBJ1-2
clone size: .
V gene: TRBV5-4
CDR3 DNA: TGTGCCAGCAGCCCCACAGAGCTCTATGGCTACACCTTC
CDR3 protein: CASSPTELYGYTF

D gene: .
J gene: TRBJ1-2
clone size: .
V gene: TRBV27
CDR3 DNA: TGTGCCAGCAGTCGTCCCGGGACGGATAATGGCTACACCTTC
CDR3 protein: CASSRPGTDNGYTF

D gene: TRBD1
J gene: TRBJ2-7
clone size: .
V gene: TRBV6-6
CDR3 DNA: TGTGCCAGCAGTGACAGGGGGGAATTCTACGAGCAGTACTTC
CDR3 protein: CASSDRGEFYEQYF

D gene: TRBD2
J gene: TRBJ2-1
clone size: .
V gene: TRBV29-1
CDR3 DNA: TGCAGCGGGCGGGGACTAGCGAAGAATAATGAGCAGTTCTTC
CDR3 protein: CSGRGLAKNNEQFF

D gene: .
J gene: TRBJ1-3
clone size: .
V gene: TRBV5-1
CDR3 DNA: TGCGCCAGCAGCTTAGGTCCGGGGGCAAGCTCTGGAAACACCATATATTTT
CDR3 protein: CASSLGPGASSGNTIYF

D gene: .
J gene: TRBJ2-3
clone size: .
V gene: TRBV5-1
CDR3 DNA: TGCGCCAGCAGCTTGGAGGTCACTGGCACAGATACGCAGTATTTT
CDR3 protein: CASSLEVTGTDTQYF

D gene: TRBD1
J gene: TRBJ2-7
clone size: few
V gene: TRBV5-1
CDR3 DNA: TGCGCCAGCAGCTTGGGACAGGGGTTCTCCTACGAGCAGTACTTC
CDR3 protein: CASSLGQGFSYEQYF

D gene: .
J gene: TRBJ2-1
clone size: .
V gene: TRBV10-2
CDR3 DNA: TGCGCCAGTTTCCCGGGACTGGAACGCAATGAGCAGTTCTTC
CDR3 protein: CASFPGLERNEQFF

D gene: .
J gene: TRBJ2-1
clone size: .
V gene: TRBV5-1
CDR3 DNA: TGCGCCAGCAGCTCTGCACTAGTCGGTGAGCAGTTCTTC
CDR3 protein: CASSSALVGEQFF

D gene: .
J gene: TRBJ2-1
clone size: few
V gene: TRBV10-1
CDR3 DNA: TGCGCCAGCAGTGAACCAGGCTTAGATGAGCAGTTCTTC
CDR3 protein: CASSEPGLDEQFF

D gene: .
J gene: TRBJ1-5
clone size: .
V gene: TRBV6-1
CDR3 DNA: TGTGCCAGCAGTGAAAGACACCCTAGCCCCAATCAGCCCCAGCATTTT
CDR3 protein: CASSERHPSPNQPQHF

D gene: TRBD1
J gene: TRBJ2-1
clone size: .
V gene: TRBV4-1
CDR3 DNA: TGCGCCAGCAGCCCAGACAGGGGATCCTACAATGAGCAGTTCTTC
CDR3 protein: CASSPDRGSYNEQFF

D gene: .
J gene: TRBJ2-3
clone size: .
V gene: TRBV2
CDR3 DNA: TGTGCCAGCAGTGAAGGGAGTCTGGCCACAGATACGCAGTATTTT
CDR3 protein: CASSEGSLATDTQYF

D gene: .
J gene: TRBJ1-2
clone size: .
V gene: TRBV30
CDR3 DNA: TGTGCCTGGAGTGGCGGGGGGGGATATGGCTACACCTTC
CDR3 protein: CAWSGGGGYGYTF

D gene: .
J gene: TRBJ1-1
clone size: few
V gene: TRBV7-3
CDR3 DNA: TGTGCCAGCAGCCAGCTGGTGGGCACTGAAGCTTTCTTT
CDR3 protein: CASSQLVGTEAFF

D gene: .
J gene: TRBJ1-5
clone size: .
V gene: TRBV19
CDR3 DNA: TGTGCCAGTAGTAGGGATGGGAATCAGCCCCAGCATTTT
CDR3 protein: CASSRDGNQPQHF

D gene: .
J gene: TRBJ1-2
clone size: few
V gene: TRBV7-9
CDR3 DNA: TGTGCCAGCAGCTTAATACAGTCCTATGGCTACACCTTC
CDR3 protein: CASSLIQSYGYTF

D gene: .
J gene: TRBJ1-1
clone size: .
V gene: TRBV5-4
CDR3 DNA: TGTGCCAGCAGCGTGACAGGTGTGAGCACTGAAGCTTTCTTT
CDR3 protein: CASSVTGVSTEAFF

D gene: .
J gene: TRBJ2-7
clone size: .
V gene: TRBV18
CDR3 DNA: TGTGCCAGCTCAGACGGGGCATACGAGCAGTACTTC
CDR3 protein: CASSDGAYEQYF

D gene: .
J gene: TRBJ2-5
clone size: .
V gene: TRBV7-7
CDR3 DNA: TGTGCTAGCAGCTTAGGGCTAGCCCAAGAGACCCAGTACTTC
CDR3 protein: CASSLGLAQETQYF

D gene: TRBD1
J gene: TRBJ2-5
clone size: few
V gene: TRBV10-3
CDR3 DNA: TGTGCCATCAGGCGACAGGGGGACCAAGAGACCCAGTACTTC
CDR3 protein: CAIRRQGDQETQYF

D gene: TRBD2
J gene: TRBJ2-3
clone size: .
V gene: TRBV10-3
CDR3 DNA: TGTGCCATCAGTGGGGGACTAGCGGGAGCAGATACGCAGTATTTT
CDR3 protein: CAISGGLAGADTQYF

D gene: .
J gene: TRBJ2-1
clone size: .
V gene: TRBV30
CDR3 DNA: TGTGCCCAGGGCAGTAGCACAAATGAGCAGTTCTTC
CDR3 protein: CAQGSSTNEQFF

D gene: .
J gene: TRBJ1-2
clone size: .
V gene: TRBV6-5
CDR3 DNA: TGTGCCAGCAGTTACTCGAGTAGTACTCCCAACGGGGGCTACACCTTC
CDR3 protein: CASSYSSSTPNGGYTF

D gene: .
J gene: TRBJ2-3
clone size: .
V gene: TRBV6-1
CDR3 DNA: TGTGCCAGCAGTGTGCGGCGGGCTAGCACAGATACGCAGTATTTT
CDR3 protein: CASSVRRASTDTQYF

D gene: .
J gene: TRBJ2-3
clone size: .
V gene: TRBV6-6
CDR3 DNA: TGTGCCAGCAGTTTCTCAACAGATACGCAGTATTTT
CDR3 protein: CASSFSTDTQYF

D gene: .
J gene: TRBJ1-1
clone size: .
V gene: TRBV7-8
CDR3 DNA: TGTGCCAGCAGCTTTACAGGGTTCGACACTGAAGCTTTCTTT
CDR3 protein: CASSFTGFDTEAFF

D gene: TRBD1
J gene: TRBJ2-3
clone size: .
V gene: TRBV7-6
CDR3 DNA: TGTGCCAGCAGCTTAGGGGGACAGCTGACAGATACGCAGTATTTT
CDR3 protein: CASSLGGQLTDTQYF